One sample yielded the 12 T cell receptor beta chains listed below, sequenced in a study of blood T cell repertoires in COVID-19. The assay was immunoSEQ multiplex PCR, and TCRdb's table has in-frame clones only and misses some. Of more than 350,000 clones listed, over 75% are singletons. The sample taken for sequencing was PBMCs or T cells enriched from blood (not recorded which). The origin of the receptors is a woman aged 18-29 years who had been exposed to COVID-19.

V usage is TRBV3-1 (or the pseudogene TRBV3-2) and J usage is TRBJ2-5, with 9 bases matching TRBD2. The CDR3 is made up of 12 amino acids. V shed 10 bases, J shed 4 bases, and the junction held 4 bases outside the gene matches. Germline-derived CDR1 and CDR2 are LGHDT and YNNKEL (reference sequence). CDR3 protein: CATSAGGETQYF. The CDR3 DNA reads TGTGCCACCTCAGCGGGGGGAGAGACCCAGTACTTC.

This rearrangement joins TRBV28 to TRBJ1-3, with D tentatively TRBD1 (6 bases). CDR3 length equals 13 residues. Trimming left V 10 bases short and J 2 bases short, with 12 bases between. CDR1 and CDR2 (germline): MDHEN, SYDVKM. The chain's CDR3 is CAITGWTGNTIYF. As DNA, the CDR3 is TGTGCCATCACAGGGTGGACTGGAAACACCATATATTTT.

This chain links TRBV4-3 with TRBJ2-1; D may be TRBD2 (7 bases). Between the trimmed V and J ends, which lost 0 bases and 9 bases, there was a span of 24 bases. The CDR3 sequence is 18 residues long. Germline CDR1 is LGHNA and CDR2 is YSLEER. In DNA, the CDR3 is TGCGCCAGCAGCCAAGATATTATGGGAGGGGGGGCCCTAGGTGAGCAGTTCTTC. Protein: CASSQDIMGGGALGEQFF.

The chain combines TRBV28 with TRBJ2-7; 12 positions agree with TRBD2. The CDR3 contains 14 residues. Germline lookup yields CDR1 MDHEN and CDR2 SYDVKM. The J segment lost 3 bases and the V segment lost 6 bases, leaving 3 bases of the junction unmatched. CDR3 DNA sequence: TGTGCCAGCAGCCGACTAGCGGGGGACTACGAGCAGTACTTC. This gives the protein CASSRLAGDYEQYF.

This clone was detected only once. The chain links TRBV5-1 to TRBJ1-2; maybe TRBD1 (6 bases). CDR3 size: 16 residues. The germline gives CDR1 SGHRS, CDR2 YFSETQ. Trimming removed 4 bases at V and 1 base at J, with 17 bases between. CDR3 DNA: TGCGCCAGCAGCGCAACCGGGACAAGTCGTAACTATGGCTACACCTTC. This gives the protein CASSATGTSRNYGYTF. The variable domain in full, with the rest retrieved from reference TRBV5-1 and TRBJ1-2, is KAGVTQTPRYLIKTRGQQVTLSCSPISGHRSVSWYQQTPGQGLQFLFEYFSETQRNKGNFPGRFSGRQFSNSRSEMNVSTLELGDSALYLCASSATGTSRNYGYTFGSGTRLTVV.

The chain uses TRBV4-1 and TRBJ1-6, with D perhaps matching TRBD1 (5 bases). Germline lookup yields CDR1 MGHRA and CDR2 YSYEKL. CDR3 length: 17 residues. Trimming removed 6 bases from V and 2 bases from J, with 17 bases in between. The chain's CDR3 is CASRPGRGGAYNSPLHF. The CDR3 DNA reads TGCGCCAGCAGACCGGGACGGGGAGGCGCCTATAATTCACCCCTCCACTTT.

The V gene is TRBV7-8, the J gene TRBJ2-1; 7 bases are shared with TRBD1. Losses at the gene ends were 4 bases for V and 0 bases for J; bases not matched to a gene: 3. The CDR3 totals 15 residues. CDR1 and CDR2 from the germline V gene are SGHVS and FQNEAQ. CDR3 sequence: CASSSDRSSYNEQFF. CDR3 DNA sequence: TGTGCCAGCAGCTCGGACAGGAGCTCCTACAATGAGCAGTTCTTC. Using reference TRBV7-8 and TRBJ2-1 for the parts outside the CDR3, the full variable domain is GAGVSQSPRYKVAKRGQDVALRCDPISGHVSLFWYQQALGQGPEFLTYFQNEAQLDKSGLPSDRFFAERPEGSVSTLKIQRTQQEDSAVYLCASSSDRSSYNEQFFGPGTRLTVL.

The rearrangement joins TRBV6-6 to TRBJ2-1; 7 bases line up with TRBD1. CDR1 is MNHNY, CDR2 SVGAGI, per germline (reference sequence). CDR3 length: 14 residues. The V segment lost 10 bases and the J segment 4 bases; nucleotides outside the gene matches: 10. The CDR3 nucleotides are TGTGCCATCGCCGAGGGGACAGTTTACAATGAGCAGTTCTTC. Its protein product is CAIAEGTVYNEQFF.

The chain carries TRBV7-9 and TRBJ1-1; TRBD1 agrees at 7 bases. The CDR3 is 14 amino acids. Trimming at V came to 5 bases and at J to 1 base, leaving 4 bases not matched to a gene. Germline loops: CDR1 SEHNR, CDR2 FQNEAQ (reference sequence). The CDR3 reads CASSRDSSNTEAFF. CDR3 nucleotides: TGTGCCAGCAGCCGGGACAGTTCGAACACTGAAGCTTTCTTT.

The chain has TRBV10-1 and TRBJ2-1, with unresolved D. The germline V and J ends were trimmed by 4 bases and 5 bases, with 9 bases remaining between them. The V gene's germline CDR1 is WNHNN and CDR2 SYGVQD (reference sequence). The CDR3 spans 13 residues. This chain's CDR3 is CASSVFPHNEQFF. DNA of the CDR3: TGCGCCAGCAGTGTCTTCCCCCACAATGAGCAGTTCTTC.

The genes are TRBV4-2 and TRBJ2-3; the match to TRBD2 covers 8 bases. Germline V lookup: CDR1 LGHNA, CDR2 YNFKEQ. V lost 1 base to trimming and J lost 3 bases; unmatched junction nucleotides: 9. This CDR3 is built from 17 residues. The CDR3 region is CASSQGLAGFYTDTQYF. As DNA, the CDR3 is TGTGCCAGCAGCCAAGGTCTAGCGGGCTTTTATACAGATACGCAGTATTTT.

The chain is built from TRBV2 and TRBJ2-2, with 7 bases matching TRBD2. Germline-derived CDR1 and CDR2 are SNHLY and FYNNEI. There are 17 residues in the CDR3. V was clipped by 4 bases and J by 1 base; unmatched bases: 9. The CDR3: CASSVFRGGGNTGELFF. The DNA for the CDR3 is TGTGCCAGCAGTGTGTTCCGTGGCGGGGGGAACACCGGGGAGCTGTTTTTT.